This is a list of T cell receptor beta chains from one sample in a study of T cells in Graves' hyperthyroidism and ophthalmopathy. Each CDR3 protein is one row after TCRdb ran MiXCR on the multiplex PCR reads. The data hold around 580,000 distinct CDR3 sequences, with just over 45% observed a single time. The sample taken for sequencing was peripheral blood or thyroid tissue (not recorded which). The receptors here all came from a woman under 30 with Graves' hyperthyroidism. CDR3s include the opening cysteine and the closing phenylalanine or tryptophan. The D gene is left open where the match is weak. A row's size may be missing; if present it is once, few, many or a size class.

v_gene	j_gene	abundance	d_gene	CDR3aa	CDR3nt
TRBV2	TRBJ2-1	-	TRBD2	CASMGGSGSYNEQFF	TGTGCCAGCATGGGCGGGAGCGGCTCCTACAATGAGCAGTTCTTC
TRBV7-9	TRBJ1-1	many	TRBD1	CASSASTGEYTEAFF	TGTGCCAGCAGCGCGTCGACAGGGGAGTACACTGAAGCTTTCTTT
TRBV29-1	TRBJ2-2	many	TRBD1	CSVESDRGTGELFF	TGCAGCGTTGAATCTGACAGGGGCACCGGGGAGCTGTTTTTT
TRBV20-1	TRBJ2-7	-	TRBD2	CSARDLLAGDYEQYF	TGCAGTGCTAGAGATCTCCTAGCGGGGGACTACGAGCAGTACTTC
TRBV28	TRBJ1-3	few	-	CASHDGRNGNTIYF	TGTGCCAGCCACGACGGGAGGAACGGAAACACCATATATTTT
TRBV15	TRBJ2-1	-	-	CATSRDLPRHVNEQFF	TGTGCCACCAGCAGAGATTTGCCCCGACACGTCAATGAGCAGTTCTTC
TRBV18	TRBJ2-5	few	-	CASSPDSRTGQETQYF	TGTGCCAGCTCACCCGACTCCCGAACAGGACAAGAGACCCAGTACTTC
TRBV5-5	TRBJ1-2	-	-	CASSLQGLLYGHTF	TGTGCCAGCAGCTTGCAGGGCCTTTTATATGGCCACACCTTC
TRBV7-2	TRBJ1-1	many	-	CASSPQFRSEAFF	TGTGCCAGCAGCCCCCAGTTTCGGTCTGAAGCTTTCTTT
TRBV6-1	TRBJ2-7	many	TRBD1	CASSETGTGTYEQYF	TGTGCCAGCAGTGAAACCGGGACAGGGACCTACGAGCAGTACTTC
TRBV18	TRBJ1-6	-	-	CASSLSGQQYSPLHF	TGTGCCAGCTCGCTTTCGGGACAACAATACTCACCCCTCCACTTT
TRBV9	TRBJ2-2	once	-	CASSGSPTAGELFF	TGTGCCAGCAGCGGTTCCCCGACTGCCGGGGAGCTGTTTTTT
TRBV7-9	TRBJ2-7	many	-	CASSLVGWRDFYEQYF	TGTGCCAGCAGCTTAGTGGGGTGGAGGGATTTCTACGAGCAGTACTTC
TRBV20-1	TRBJ1-2	many	-	CSARGPRTNYGYTF	TGCAGTGCTAGAGGACCCCGGACTAACTATGGCTACACCTTC
TRBV5-5	TRBJ1-4	few	-	CASSPFLGANEKLFF	TGTGCCAGCAGCCCATTCTTAGGGGCTAATGAAAAACTGTTTTTT
TRBV7-9	TRBJ1-1	-	-	CASSPPLDSDTEAFF	TGTGCCAGCAGCCCACCCCTCGACAGCGACACTGAAGCTTTCTTT
TRBV14	TRBJ1-1	many	-	CASSQELGTEAFF	TGTGCCAGCAGCCAGGAACTAGGGACTGAAGCTTTCTTT
TRBV20-1	TRBJ2-7	many	TRBD2	CSSTTSGRSGEQYF	TGCAGTTCAACTACTAGCGGGAGGTCGGGCGAGCAGTACTTC
TRBV20-1	TRBJ1-2	-	TRBD1	CSATGTGKTCTF	TGCAGTGCAACCGGGACAGGGAAAACATGCACCTTC
TRBV20-1	TRBJ2-7	-	TRBD2	CSAGGLAGHYEQYF	TGCAGTGCGGGCGGACTAGCGGGACACTACGAGCAGTACTTC
TRBV2	TRBJ1-1	-	-	CASSQGRPTEAFF	TGTGCCAGCAGCCAGGGTAGACCTACTGAAGCTTTCTTT
TRBV9	TRBJ1-1	many	TRBD1	CASSVTGGYTEAFF	TGTGCCAGCAGCGTCACAGGGGGATACACTGAAGCTTTCTTT
TRBV29-1	TRBJ2-7	-	TRBD2	CSVSGLAGLSHEQYF	TGCAGCGTGAGTGGGCTAGCGGGCTTAAGCCACGAGCAGTACTTC
TRBV7-8	TRBJ2-7	once	TRBD2	CASSLRLAGEQYF	TGTGCCAGCAGCCTTCGACTAGCGGGGGAGCAGTACTTC
TRBV2	TRBJ2-2	-	-	CASRALGELLF	TGTGCCAGCAGGGCCCTTGGGGAGCTGCTTTTT
TRBV29-1	TRBJ1-3	once	-	CSTNGNTIYF	TGCAGCACGAACGGAAACACCATATATTTT
TRBV7-2	TRBJ2-1	few	TRBD2	CASRRVPLAGYNEQFF	TGTGCCAGCAGACGGGTGCCACTAGCGGGCTACAATGAGCAGTTCTTC
TRBV10-2	TRBJ2-5	-	TRBD1	CASSPRQGYQETQYF	TGTGCCAGCAGCCCCCGACAGGGCTACCAAGAGACCCAGTACTTC
TRBV7-9	TRBJ2-7	many	-	CASSLKGGVSSYEQYF	TGTGCCAGCAGCTTAAAGGGCGGGGTAAGCTCCTACGAGCAGTACTTC
TRBV24-1	TRBJ2-2	-	-	CATLQPNTGELFF	TGTGCCACCCTACAACCGAACACCGGGGAGCTGTTTTTT
TRBV7-2	TRBJ2-7	-	-	CASSIGAYYYEQYF	TGTGCCAGCAGTATAGGGGCGTACTACTACGAGCAGTACTTC
TRBV2	TRBJ2-1	-	-	CASRINEQFF	TGTGCCAGCAGGATCAATGAGCAGTTCTTC
TRBV5-1	TRBJ2-7	-	TRBD2	CASSNSGGARIIYEQYF	TGCGCCAGCAGCAACTCCGGGGGGGCGCGTATTATTTACGAGCAGTACTTC
TRBV7-2	TRBJ2-5	-	TRBD2	CASSFWVGEGTQYF	TGTGCCAGCAGCTTTTGGGTGGGGGAGGGGACCCAGTACTTC
TRBV7-2	TRBJ2-7	-	-	CASSLTTVSSYEQYF	TGTGCCAGCAGCCTTACAACTGTATCCTCCTACGAACAGTACTTC
TRBV2	TRBJ1-6	-	-	CASKGRSGIPLHF	TGTGCCAGCAAAGGTAGAAGCGGGATACCTCTCCACTTT
TRBV5-5	TRBJ2-7	-	TRBD2	CASSASGGAYEQYF	TGTGCCAGCAGCGCTAGCGGTGGGGCCTACGAGCAGTACTTC